This is a list of T cell receptor beta chains from one sample in a study of T-cell memory formation after mild COVID-19. TCRdb itself ran the 5' RACE reads through MiXCR, one entry per CDR3 protein. The sample has around 140,000 distinct CDR3 sequences, roughly 6.3% seen once. Sequenced sample: PBMCs or a T cell subset sorted from them (not recorded which). The source of these receptors is an adult woman who had mild COVID-19 (a few samples of this study predate the infection). Cell type and time point are not known. Each CDR3 is given with its conserved first and last residue. D genes are given only for firm matches. Part of the rows lack a size; the others show once, few, many or a class for expanded clones.

D gene: .
clone size: many
CDR3 length: 11
J gene: TRBJ1-5
V gene: TRBV7-8
CDR3 protein: CASSFNGPQHF
CDR3 DNA: TGTGCCAGCAGCTTCAACGGGCCCCAGCATTTT

D gene: .
clone size: many
CDR3 length: 14
J gene: TRBJ1-3
V gene: TRBV18
CDR3 protein: CASSPESSGNTIYF
CDR3 DNA: TGTGCCAGCTCACCAGAATCTTCTGGAAACACCATATATTTT

D gene: .
clone size: .
CDR3 length: 14
J gene: TRBJ1-2
V gene: TRBV2
CDR3 protein: CASSEWEGNYGYTF
CDR3 DNA: TGTGCCAGCAGTGAGTGGGAGGGAAACTATGGCTACACCTTC

D gene: .
clone size: many
CDR3 length: 15
J gene: TRBJ2-2
V gene: TRBV21-1
CDR3 protein: CASSGRIRNTGELFF
CDR3 DNA: TGTGCCAGCAGCGGGAGGATCCGGAACACCGGGGAGCTGTTTTTT

D gene: TRBD2
clone size: few
CDR3 length: 15
J gene: TRBJ2-2
V gene: TRBV12-3/TRBV12-4
CDR3 protein: CASSGTSGNTGELFF
CDR3 DNA: TGTGCCAGCAGCGGGACTAGCGGGAACACCGGGGAGCTGTTTTTT

D gene: TRBD1
clone size: few
CDR3 length: 15
J gene: TRBJ1-1
V gene: TRBV24-1
CDR3 protein: CATSDSGQVGTEAFF
CDR3 DNA: TGTGCCACCAGTGATTCGGGACAGGTCGGAACTGAAGCTTTCTTT

D gene: .
clone size: many
CDR3 length: 15
J gene: TRBJ1-2
V gene: TRBV7-9
CDR3 protein: CASSMDARANYGYTF
CDR3 DNA: TGTGCCAGCAGCATGGACGCCCGAGCTAACTATGGCTACACCTTC

D gene: TRBD1
clone size: .
CDR3 length: 14
J gene: TRBJ2-7
V gene: TRBV5-4
CDR3 protein: CASSLYQGAGEQYF
CDR3 DNA: TGTGCCAGCAGCTTGTATCAGGGGGCAGGCGAGCAGTACTTC

D gene: TRBD2
clone size: many
CDR3 length: 14
J gene: TRBJ2-7
V gene: TRBV5-1
CDR3 protein: CASSSRSGSNEQYF
CDR3 DNA: TGCGCCAGCAGCTCGCGGAGCGGGAGTAACGAGCAGTACTTC

D gene: .
clone size: many
CDR3 length: 12
J gene: TRBJ2-2
V gene: TRBV10-3
CDR3 protein: CAIKREIGELFF
CDR3 DNA: TGTGCCATCAAAAGGGAAATCGGGGAGCTGTTTTTT

D gene: .
clone size: few
CDR3 length: 14
J gene: TRBJ2-3
V gene: TRBV18
CDR3 protein: CASSPIPGTDTQYF
CDR3 DNA: TGTGCCAGCTCACCAATCCCGGGAACAGATACGCAGTATTTT

D gene: .
clone size: many
CDR3 length: 13
J gene: TRBJ2-5
V gene: TRBV7-2
CDR3 protein: CASSLALGETQYF
CDR3 DNA: TGTGCCAGCAGCTTAGCTTTGGGAGAGACCCAGTACTTC

D gene: .
clone size: many
CDR3 length: 14
J gene: TRBJ2-1
V gene: TRBV24-1
CDR3 protein: CATSPSGQTGEQFF
CDR3 DNA: TGTGCCACCAGCCCTTCGGGGCAGACCGGCGAGCAGTTCTTC

D gene: .
clone size: .
CDR3 length: 15
J gene: TRBJ1-1
V gene: TRBV7-2
CDR3 protein: CASSPAGGRDTEAFF
CDR3 DNA: TGTGCCAGCAGCCCCGCTGGGGGACGGGACACTGAAGCTTTCTTT

D gene: TRBD1
clone size: .
CDR3 length: 16
J gene: TRBJ1-1
V gene: TRBV3-1
CDR3 protein: CASSTRQGRGNTEAFF
CDR3 DNA: TGTGCCAGCAGCACACGACAGGGCAGGGGGAACACTGAAGCTTTCTTT

D gene: .
clone size: many
CDR3 length: 13
J gene: TRBJ2-5
V gene: TRBV19
CDR3 protein: CASSMYQQETQYF
CDR3 DNA: TGTGCCAGTAGTATGTACCAGCAAGAGACCCAGTACTTC

D gene: TRBD1
clone size: few
CDR3 length: 17
J gene: TRBJ1-5
V gene: TRBV5-5
CDR3 protein: CASSLGTMTGGWGPQHF
CDR3 DNA: TGTGCCAGCAGCTTGGGGACGATGACAGGGGGATGGGGGCCCCAGCATTTT

D gene: .
clone size: few
CDR3 length: 15
J gene: TRBJ1-1
V gene: TRBV4-1
CDR3 protein: CASSRLGRRNTEAFF
CDR3 DNA: TGCGCCAGCAGCCGACTGGGACGGAGGAACACTGAAGCTTTCTTT

D gene: TRBD1
clone size: .
CDR3 length: 14
J gene: TRBJ1-1
V gene: TRBV12-3/TRBV12-4
CDR3 protein: CASSLSWDSTEAFF
CDR3 DNA: TGTGCCAGCAGTTTATCTTGGGACAGCACTGAAGCTTTCTTT

D gene: TRBD2
clone size: .
CDR3 length: 19
J gene: TRBJ2-3
V gene: TRBV7-2
CDR3 protein: CASSSPASGGASARRTQYF
CDR3 DNA: TGTGCCAGCAGCTCTCCGGCTAGCGGGGGGGCCAGCGCTCGTCGTACGCAGTATTTT

D gene: .
clone size: .
CDR3 length: 15
J gene: TRBJ2-4
V gene: TRBV5-4
CDR3 protein: CASSSIQGAKNIQYF
CDR3 DNA: TGTGCCAGCAGCTCCATACAGGGAGCCAAAAACATTCAGTACTTC

D gene: .
clone size: many
CDR3 length: 13
J gene: TRBJ2-3
V gene: TRBV20-1
CDR3 protein: CSAARPGTSSGYF
CDR3 DNA: TGCAGTGCTGCCCGCCCGGGCACCTCCTCCGGGTATTTT

D gene: TRBD1
clone size: many
CDR3 length: 14
J gene: TRBJ2-7
V gene: TRBV6-5
CDR3 protein: CASSYSGQGTEQYF
CDR3 DNA: TGTGCCAGCAGTTACTCGGGACAGGGGACCGAGCAGTACTTC

D gene: .
clone size: few
CDR3 length: 15
J gene: TRBJ2-3
V gene: TRBV7-6
CDR3 protein: CASSYGPTITDTQYF
CDR3 DNA: TGTGCCAGCAGCTACGGCCCCACGATTACAGATACGCAGTATTTT

D gene: TRBD1
clone size: many
CDR3 length: 15
J gene: TRBJ2-1
V gene: TRBV19
CDR3 protein: CASSRPGQVYNEQFF
CDR3 DNA: TGTGCCAGTAGCCGACCGGGACAGGTCTACAATGAGCAGTTCTTC

D gene: TRBD2
clone size: few
CDR3 length: 14
J gene: TRBJ2-7
V gene: TRBV30
CDR3 protein: CAWRPKRDDYEQYF
CDR3 DNA: TGTGCCTGGAGGCCCAAGCGGGATGACTACGAGCAGTACTTC

D gene: TRBD1
clone size: .
CDR3 length: 15
J gene: TRBJ1-2
V gene: TRBV6-1
CDR3 protein: CASGPGTGERNGYTF
CDR3 DNA: TGTGCCAGCGGACCCGGGACAGGGGAACGAAATGGCTACACCTTC

D gene: .
clone size: many
CDR3 length: 12
J gene: TRBJ2-3
V gene: TRBV11-3
CDR3 protein: CASSRRADTQYF
CDR3 DNA: TGTGCCAGCAGCCGTCGCGCGGATACGCAGTATTTT

D gene: TRBD2
clone size: .
CDR3 length: 16
J gene: TRBJ2-2
V gene: TRBV5-1
CDR3 protein: CASSRTSGTNTGELFF
CDR3 DNA: TGCGCCAGCAGCCGGACTAGCGGGACGAACACCGGGGAGCTGTTTTTT

D gene: TRBD1
clone size: many
CDR3 length: 12
J gene: TRBJ2-7
V gene: TRBV29-1
CDR3 protein: CSVRDSHYEQYF
CDR3 DNA: TGCAGCGTCCGGGACAGTCACTACGAGCAGTACTTC

D gene: TRBD1
clone size: many
CDR3 length: 14
J gene: TRBJ2-7
V gene: TRBV18
CDR3 protein: CASSPGTGGLEQYF
CDR3 DNA: TGTGCCAGCTCACCCGGGACAGGAGGGTTGGAGCAGTACTTC

D gene: TRBD2
clone size: .
CDR3 length: 15
J gene: TRBJ2-7
V gene: TRBV11-2
CDR3 protein: CASSLYPGGVLEQYF
CDR3 DNA: TGTGCCAGCAGCCTCTACCCGGGAGGGGTGCTCGAGCAGTACTTC

D gene: .
clone size: .
CDR3 length: 14
J gene: TRBJ1-1
V gene: TRBV7-2
CDR3 protein: CASSIYTQGKVAFF
CDR3 DNA: TGTGCCAGCAGCATCTACACCCAGGGGAAGGTAGCTTTCTTT

D gene: .
clone size: .
CDR3 length: 12
J gene: TRBJ2-7
V gene: TRBV20-1
CDR3 protein: CSATRTAYEQYF
CDR3 DNA: TGCAGTGCTACCCGGACAGCCTACGAGCAGTACTTC

D gene: .
clone size: few
CDR3 length: 13
J gene: TRBJ1-1
V gene: TRBV2
CDR3 protein: CASSEDGYPEAFF
CDR3 DNA: TGTGCCAGCAGTGAGGACGGGTACCCTGAAGCTTTCTTT

D gene: .
clone size: .
CDR3 length: 13
J gene: TRBJ1-4
V gene: TRBV5-1
CDR3 protein: CASSMDSPGKLFF
CDR3 DNA: TGCGCCAGCAGCATGGACAGCCCGGGAAAACTGTTTTTT

D gene: TRBD1
clone size: .
CDR3 length: 15
J gene: TRBJ2-6
V gene: TRBV7-8
CDR3 protein: CASSSGGTGANVLTF
CDR3 DNA: TGTGCCAGCAGCTCAGGGGGCACTGGGGCCAACGTCCTGACTTTC

D gene: TRBD1
clone size: many
CDR3 length: 15
J gene: TRBJ1-6
V gene: TRBV4-1
CDR3 protein: CASSQIRTGHSPLHF
CDR3 DNA: TGCGCCAGCAGCCAAATACGGACAGGCCATTCACCCCTCCACTTT

D gene: .
clone size: many
CDR3 length: 19
J gene: TRBJ2-1
V gene: TRBV14
CDR3 protein: CASSQGAGRSRYTYNEQFF
CDR3 DNA: TGTGCCAGCAGCCAAGGGGCAGGTAGAAGCAGATATACCTACAATGAGCAGTTCTTC

D gene: .
clone size: few
CDR3 length: 12
J gene: TRBJ2-6
V gene: TRBV6-1
CDR3 protein: CASRVGANVLTF
CDR3 DNA: TGTGCCAGCAGGGTCGGGGCCAACGTCCTGACTTTC

D gene: .
clone size: few
CDR3 length: 12
J gene: TRBJ1-1
V gene: TRBV12-3/TRBV12-4
CDR3 protein: CASSFGGPEAFF
CDR3 DNA: TGTGCCAGCAGTTTTGGTGGCCCTGAAGCTTTCTTT

D gene: TRBD1
clone size: .
CDR3 length: 15
J gene: TRBJ1-6
V gene: TRBV5-6
CDR3 protein: CASSPWDRDNSPLHF
CDR3 DNA: TGTGCCAGCAGCCCGTGGGACAGGGATAATTCACCCCTCCACTTT

D gene: .
clone size: .
CDR3 length: 14
J gene: TRBJ1-5
V gene: TRBV12-3/TRBV12-4
CDR3 protein: CASSPTYSNQPQHF
CDR3 DNA: TGTGCCAGCAGCCCGACCTATAGCAATCAGCCCCAGCATTTT

D gene: .
clone size: many
CDR3 length: 13
J gene: TRBJ2-5
V gene: TRBV9
CDR3 protein: CASSREGGETQYF
CDR3 DNA: TGTGCCAGCAGCCGGGAAGGTGGGGAGACCCAGTACTTC

D gene: TRBD2
clone size: many
CDR3 length: 15
J gene: TRBJ2-3
V gene: TRBV10-3
CDR3 protein: CAISYSGGPKDTQYF
CDR3 DNA: TGTGCCATCAGCTACTCGGGGGGGCCAAAAGATACGCAGTATTTT

D gene: TRBD2
clone size: many
CDR3 length: 17
J gene: TRBJ2-3
V gene: TRBV7-6
CDR3 protein: CASSLGSRGVRTDTQYF
CDR3 DNA: TGTGCCAGCAGCTTAGGGAGTCGGGGGGTACGCACAGATACGCAGTATTTT

D gene: .
clone size: few
CDR3 length: 15
J gene: TRBJ1-3
V gene: TRBV19
CDR3 protein: CASIPGQHSGNTIYF
CDR3 DNA: TGTGCCAGTATTCCGGGACAACACTCTGGAAACACCATATATTTT

D gene: .
clone size: few
CDR3 length: 10
J gene: TRBJ1-1
V gene: TRBV6-6
CDR3 protein: CASSYAEAFF
CDR3 DNA: TGTGCCAGCAGTTACGCAGAAGCTTTCTTT

D gene: .
clone size: .
CDR3 length: 14
J gene: TRBJ1-5
V gene: TRBV3-1
CDR3 protein: CASSRQVTNQPQHF
CDR3 DNA: TGTGCCAGCAGTCGACAGGTTACCAATCAGCCCCAGCATTTT

D gene: .
clone size: many
CDR3 length: 16
J gene: TRBJ1-1
V gene: TRBV5-1
CDR3 protein: CASSPGGGTPEGGAFF
CDR3 DNA: TGCGCCAGCAGCCCCGGAGGCGGGACCCCCGAAGGGGGAGCTTTCTTT

D gene: .
clone size: .
CDR3 length: 15
J gene: TRBJ1-5
V gene: TRBV4-3
CDR3 protein: CASSPGTFAGQPQHF
CDR3 DNA: TGCGCCAGCAGCCCCGGGACGTTTGCCGGCCAGCCCCAGCATTTT

D gene: TRBD2
clone size: many
CDR3 length: 16
J gene: TRBJ2-1
V gene: TRBV7-2
CDR3 protein: CASSSLAGGPYNEQFF
CDR3 DNA: TGTGCCAGCAGCTCTCTAGCGGGGGGTCCATACAATGAGCAGTTCTTC

D gene: .
clone size: few
CDR3 length: 15
J gene: TRBJ2-7
V gene: TRBV20-1
CDR3 protein: CSARASGTALGGQYF
CDR3 DNA: TGCAGTGCTAGAGCATCCGGGACAGCACTCGGGGGGCAGTACTTC

D gene: .
clone size: .
CDR3 length: 13
J gene: TRBJ1-1
V gene: TRBV3-1
CDR3 protein: CASSNTMNTEAFF
CDR3 DNA: TGTGCCAGCAGTAACACCATGAACACTGAAGCTTTCTTT